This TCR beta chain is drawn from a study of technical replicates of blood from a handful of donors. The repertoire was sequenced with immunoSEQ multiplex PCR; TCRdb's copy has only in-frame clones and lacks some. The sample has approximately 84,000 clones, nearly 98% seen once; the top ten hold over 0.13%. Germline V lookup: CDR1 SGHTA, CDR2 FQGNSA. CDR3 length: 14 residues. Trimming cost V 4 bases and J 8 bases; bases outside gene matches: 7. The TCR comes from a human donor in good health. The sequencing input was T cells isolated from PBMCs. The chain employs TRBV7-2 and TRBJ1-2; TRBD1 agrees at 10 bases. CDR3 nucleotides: TGTGCCAGCAGCTACCCGGGACAGGGGATAGGCTACACCTTC. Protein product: CASSYPGQGIGYTF.